This is a list of T cell receptor beta chains from one sample in a study of beta chain features in type 1 diabetes. Assay used: immunoSEQ multiplex PCR; TCRdb lists only in-frame clones, some missing. Of about 900,000 clones in the sample, about a sixth were seen once. Sequencing input: naive CD4+ T cells from blood. The receptors shown here come from a woman under 30 in good health. CDR3s include the opening cysteine and the closing phenylalanine or tryptophan. The D gene is left open where the match is weak. Where a row states a size, it is once, few, many or the class of an expanded clone; other rows omit it.

-,TRBV12-1,TRBJ2-3,-,14,TGTGCCAACATACTAGCGGGAGATTCAGATACGCAGTATTTT,CANILAGDSDTQYF
-,TRBV10-2,TRBJ2-1,-,15,TGCGCCAGCAGTGAGTCTTGGCGGGAAGGGAATGAGCAGCTCTTC,CASSESWREGNEQLF
-,TRBV9,TRBJ1-1,-,17,TGTGCCAGCAGCGTAGTGTCCTCATCGGGGGGAAACACTGAAGCTTTCTTT,CASSVVSSSGGNTEAFF
-,TRBV14,TRBJ2-3,TRBD2,15,TGTGCCAGCAGCCAAGCTGGACTAGCTTTTTATACGCAGTATTTT,CASSQAGLAFYTQYF
-,TRBV7-2,TRBJ2-1,-,12,TGTGCCAGCAGCTTAGCTAGAAATGAGCAGTTCTTC,CASSLARNEQFF
few,TRBV14,TRBJ2-5,-,15,TGTGCCAGCAGCCAAGATGCGTACCGACAAGAGACCCAGTACTTC,CASSQDAYRQETQYF
-,TRBV20-1,TRBJ1-2,-,11,TGCAGTGCTATTGTCCCCTATGGCTACACCTTC,CSAIVPYGYTF
few,TRBV9,TRBJ2-6,-,17,TGTGCCAGCAGCGTTCGGGGGACTCTCCCTGGGCCCAACGTCCTGACTTTC,CASSVRGTLPGPNVLTF
-,TRBV28,TRBJ2-1,-,14,TGTGCCAGCAGTCCCGGGTCCGGCGGCGATGAGCAGTTCTTC,CASSPGSGGDEQFF
few,TRBV18,TRBJ1-1,-,13,TGTGCCAGCTCACCGCAGGGTAAGACTGAAGCTTTCTTT,CASSPQGKTEAFF
-,TRBV7-2,TRBJ2-2,-,15,TGTGCCAGCAGTACCCGAGGCCCGACTGCCGGGGAGCTGTTTTTT,CASSTRGPTAGELFF
-,TRBV20-1,TRBJ2-1,-,11,TGCAGTGCTAGATTGAACTATGAGCAGTTCTTC,CSARLNYEQFF
-,TRBV2,TRBJ1-5,-,15,TGTGCCAGCAGCGCCGGCAGGGTGCCCAATCAGCCCCAGCATTTT,CASSAGRVPNQPQHF
-,TRBV5-1,TRBJ2-3,-,13,TGCGCCAGCAGAGATCGGCTCACAGATACGCAGTATTTT,CASRDRLTDTQYF
-,TRBV5-1,TRBJ2-5,-,12,TGCGCCAGCAGCTCCCAAGGAGAGACCCAGTACTTC,CASSSQGETQYF
few,TRBV15,TRBJ2-7,-,15,TGTGCCACCAGCAGAGCTAAGGGCGGCACCTACGAGCAGTACTTC,CATSRAKGGTYEQYF
-,TRBV23-1,TRBJ2-7,TRBD2,19,TGCGCCAGCAGTCATTATCTAGCGGGAGTGCCCGTTGGCCGATACGAGCAGTACTTC,CASSHYLAGVPVGRYEQYF
few,TRBV10-3,TRBJ1-1,-,14,TGTGCCATCAGTCCTCGGGGGTCGCCCGGTGAAGCTTTCTTT,CAISPRGSPGEAFF
-,TRBV28,TRBJ2-7,-,14,TGTGCCAGCGTACCCACGGGGTTACACTACGAGCAGTACTTC,CASVPTGLHYEQYF
-,TRBV27,TRBJ2-7,-,13,TGTGCCAGCAGCTCGGACACATCCTACGAGCAGTACTTC,CASSSDTSYEQYF
-,TRBV19,TRBJ2-2,TRBD2,15,TGTGCCAGTAGAGGGCTAGCGGGATACACCGGGGAGCTGTTTTTT,CASRGLAGYTGELFF
few,TRBV5-4,TRBJ2-5,TRBD2,13,TGTGCCAGCAGCATAGGGACTAAAGAGACCCAGTACTTC,CASSIGTKETQYF
-,TRBV15,TRBJ2-5,TRBD2,14,TGTGCCACCAGCAGAGAGGCTAGCGGTGAGACCCAGTACTTC,CATSREASGETQYF
-,TRBV10-2,TRBJ2-7,-,13,TGCGCCAGCAGTGAGTTGGGCAGGTACGAGCAGTACTTC,CASSELGRYEQYF
few,TRBV27,TRBJ2-4,TRBD2,19,TGTGCCAGCAGTTCGACGGGAGTTTCTGGGGGGGTAGCCAAAAACATTCAGTACTTC,CASSSTGVSGGVAKNIQYF
few,TRBV20-1,TRBJ2-2,-,10,TGCAGTGCTAGCGGTGGGGAGCTGTTTTTT,CSASGGELFF
few,TRBV27,TRBJ2-7,TRBD1,16,TGTGCCAGCAGTTATACTGCCAGGGGGCGATCCTACGAGCAGTACTTC,CASSYTARGRSYEQYF
-,TRBV27,TRBJ1-1,-,14,TGTGCCAGCGGATCCCCTCCGGGGGCCCCAGAAGCTTTCTTT,CASGSPPGAPEAFF
-,TRBV5-4,TRBJ2-7,TRBD2,16,TGTGCCAGCAGCTTGCCAGGGAGGGCCTCTTTTTTCGAGCAGTACTTC,CASSLPGRASFFEQYF
-,TRBV11-2,TRBJ2-7,-,15,TGTGCCAGCAGCTTTAACTTCGGGAATTCCTACGAGCAGTACTTC,CASSFNFGNSYEQYF
-,TRBV6-5,TRBJ1-2,-,14,TGTGCCAGCAGTACGGAAGCGGGGGCCACTGGCTACACCTTC,CASSTEAGATGYTF
-,TRBV6-5,TRBJ2-1,-,16,TGTGCCAGCAGTTACTCGAATCAGGGCTTAGGCAATGAGCAGTTCTTC,CASSYSNQGLGNEQFF
once,TRBV20-1,TRBJ2-5,-,8,TGCAGTGCGGAGACCCAGTACTTC,CSAETQYF
-,TRBV9,TRBJ2-4,-,15,TGTGCCAGCACCGCCGGAGCTAGTCGAGGAAACATTCAGTACTTC,CASTAGASRGNIQYF
few,TRBV5-6,TRBJ2-7,-,15,TGTGCCAGCACCCGAAAGGGAAGGGTATTGTACGAGCAGTACTTC,CASTRKGRVLYEQYF